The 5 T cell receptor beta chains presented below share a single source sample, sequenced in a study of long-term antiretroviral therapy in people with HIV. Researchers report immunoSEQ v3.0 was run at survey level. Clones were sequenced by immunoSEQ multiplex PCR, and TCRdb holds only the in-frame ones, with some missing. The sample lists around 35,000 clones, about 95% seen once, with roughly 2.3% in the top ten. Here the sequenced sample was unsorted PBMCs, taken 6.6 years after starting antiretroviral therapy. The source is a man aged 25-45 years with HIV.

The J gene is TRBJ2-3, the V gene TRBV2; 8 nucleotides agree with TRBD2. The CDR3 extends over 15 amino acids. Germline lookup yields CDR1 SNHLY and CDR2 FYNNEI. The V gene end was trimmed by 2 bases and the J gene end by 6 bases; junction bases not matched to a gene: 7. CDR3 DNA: TGTGCCAGCAGTGAACCAGGACTAGCCGCGGATACGCAGTATTTT. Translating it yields CASSEPGLAADTQYF.

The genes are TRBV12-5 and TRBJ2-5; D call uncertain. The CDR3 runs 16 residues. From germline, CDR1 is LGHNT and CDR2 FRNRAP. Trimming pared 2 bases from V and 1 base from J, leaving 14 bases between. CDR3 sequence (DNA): TGTGCTAGTGGTTTGCCGTCCGGAACCTTCCAAGAGACCCAGTACTTC. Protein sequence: CASGLPSGTFQETQYF.

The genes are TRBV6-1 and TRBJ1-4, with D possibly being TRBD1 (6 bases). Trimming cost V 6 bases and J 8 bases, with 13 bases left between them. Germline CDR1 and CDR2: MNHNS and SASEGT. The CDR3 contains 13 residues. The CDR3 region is CASRGGGGEKLFF. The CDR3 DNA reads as TGTGCCAGCAGAGGAGGGGGTGGGGAAAAACTGTTTTTT.

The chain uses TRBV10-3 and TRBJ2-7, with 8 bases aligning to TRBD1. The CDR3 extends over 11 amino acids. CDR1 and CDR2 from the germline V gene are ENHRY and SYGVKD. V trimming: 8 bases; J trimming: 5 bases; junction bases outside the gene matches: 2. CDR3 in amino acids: CAIGQGNEQYF. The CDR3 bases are TGTGCCATCGGACAGGGAAACGAGCAGTACTTC.

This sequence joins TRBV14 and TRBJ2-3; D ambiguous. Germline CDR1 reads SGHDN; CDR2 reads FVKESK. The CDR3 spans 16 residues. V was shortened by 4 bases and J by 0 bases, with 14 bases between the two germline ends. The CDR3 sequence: CASSPWSGGSTDTQYF. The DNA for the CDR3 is TGTGCCAGCAGCCCCTGGTCCGGCGGCAGCACAGATACGCAGTATTTT.